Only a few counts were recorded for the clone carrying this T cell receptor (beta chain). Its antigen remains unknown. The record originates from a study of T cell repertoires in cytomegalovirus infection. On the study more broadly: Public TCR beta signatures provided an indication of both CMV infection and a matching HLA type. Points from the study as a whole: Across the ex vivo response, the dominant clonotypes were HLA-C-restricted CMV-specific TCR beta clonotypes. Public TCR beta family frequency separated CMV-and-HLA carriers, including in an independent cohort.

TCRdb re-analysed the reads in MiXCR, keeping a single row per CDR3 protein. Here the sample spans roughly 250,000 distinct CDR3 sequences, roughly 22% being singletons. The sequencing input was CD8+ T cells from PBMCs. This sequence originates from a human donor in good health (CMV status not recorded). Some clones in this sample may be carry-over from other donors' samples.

CDR3 bases: TGCAGCGTTGGCGGAGGACCGGGCGGTGAGCAGTTCTTC. Translated, it gives CSVGGGPGGEQFF. The V and J genes are TRBV29-1 and TRBJ2-1, with a possible D match to TRBD2 (5 bases). The germline CDR1 and CDR2 sequences are SQVTM and ANQGSEA. The CDR3 contains 13 residues. Trimming left V 4 bases short and J 9 bases short, with 16 bases between.